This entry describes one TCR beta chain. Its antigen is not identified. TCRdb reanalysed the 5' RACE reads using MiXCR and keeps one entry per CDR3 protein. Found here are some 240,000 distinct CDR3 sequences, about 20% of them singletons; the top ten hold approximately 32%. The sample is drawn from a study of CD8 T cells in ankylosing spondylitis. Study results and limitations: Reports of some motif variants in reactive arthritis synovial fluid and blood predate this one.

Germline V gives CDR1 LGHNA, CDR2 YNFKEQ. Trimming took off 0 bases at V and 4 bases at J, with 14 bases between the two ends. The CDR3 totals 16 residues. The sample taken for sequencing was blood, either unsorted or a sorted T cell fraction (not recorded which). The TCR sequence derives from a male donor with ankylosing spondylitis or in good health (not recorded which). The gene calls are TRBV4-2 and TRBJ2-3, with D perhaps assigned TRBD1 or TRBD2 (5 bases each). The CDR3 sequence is CASSQEDPGTADTQYF. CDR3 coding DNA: TGTGCCAGCAGCCAAGAGGACCCCGGGACCGCAGATACGCAGTATTTT.